A selection of T cell receptor beta chains follows, all from one sample in a study of shared clonotypes between healthy human individuals. This table comes from immunoSEQ multiplex PCR, and its TCRdb copy is limited to in-frame clones, with some not included. The table lists hundreds of thousands of clones, 95% to 97% of them singletons. The specimen was memory CD8+ T cells sorted from blood. The receptors here all came from a man younger than 40 in good health. Each CDR3 is given with its conserved first and last residue. The order of the fields is D gene, V gene, J gene, clone size, CDR3 DNA, CDR3 protein. D genes are given only for firm matches. The size entry is marked missing in some rows and otherwise reads once, few, many or a size class.

D: .
V: TRBV5-5
J: TRBJ2-5
size: .
DNA: TGTGCCAGCAGCCAGCCGCGGGGCGGATTGTACCAAGAGACCCAGTACTTC
CDR3: CASSQPRGGLYQETQYF

D: .
V: TRBV7-6
J: TRBJ2-5
size: .
DNA: TGTGCCAGCAGCTTAGGGGCCGAGACCCAGTACTTC
CDR3: CASSLGAETQYF

D: .
V: TRBV5-4
J: TRBJ2-1
size: .
DNA: TGTGCCAGCAGCCCGTCAGGGGCAGTGGTGTACAATGAGCAGTTCTTC
CDR3: CASSPSGAVVYNEQFF

D: .
V: TRBV6-5
J: TRBJ2-2
size: .
DNA: TGTGCCAGCACCCTTACCGCGGGTACCGGGGAGCTGTTTTTT
CDR3: CASTLTAGTGELFF

D: .
V: TRBV4-1
J: TRBJ2-7
size: .
DNA: TGCGCCAGCAGCCAAGACGGTACTACCAGCTCCTACGAGCAGTACTTC
CDR3: CASSQDGTTSSYEQYF

D: .
V: TRBV6-1
J: TRBJ2-6
size: .
DNA: TGTGCCAGCAGTGAAGTTCCCTCTGGGGCCAACGTCCTGACTTTC
CDR3: CASSEVPSGANVLTF

D: TRBD2
V: TRBV7-3
J: TRBJ2-1
size: .
DNA: TGTGCCAGCAGCCTCCGGGGGACTAGCGGGAGAGGTGAGCAGTTCTTC
CDR3: CASSLRGTSGRGEQFF

D: .
V: TRBV4-2
J: TRBJ1-1
size: .
DNA: TGTGCCAGCAGCCGAGGGCCAGCTGTGAACACTGAAGCTTTCTTT
CDR3: CASSRGPAVNTEAFF

D: .
V: TRBV6-1
J: TRBJ2-7
size: .
DNA: TGTGCCAGCAGTGTCCGGGATCTCACCTACGAGCAGTACTTC
CDR3: CASSVRDLTYEQYF

D: .
V: TRBV1
J: TRBJ2-5
size: .
DNA: TGCACCAGCAACCAAGCGAGTCTTAAAGAGACCCAGTACTTC
CDR3: CTSNQASLKETQYF

D: .
V: TRBV7-7
J: TRBJ2-7
size: .
DNA: TGTGCTAGCAGCCCCTCGTTTGGGAGCTCCTACGAGCAGTACTTC
CDR3: CASSPSFGSSYEQYF

D: TRBD2
V: TRBV9
J: TRBJ2-2
size: .
DNA: TGTGCCAGCAGCGTATCCGGGACTAGGCGGGCCGGGGAGCTGTTTTTT
CDR3: CASSVSGTRRAGELFF

D: .
V: TRBV6-5
J: TRBJ1-2
size: once
DNA: TGTGCCAGCAGTTACTCTCTCGACAGTCTACCGTATGGCTACACCTTC
CDR3: CASSYSLDSLPYGYTF

D: .
V: TRBV9
J: TRBJ2-2
size: .
DNA: TGTGCCAGCAGCGACCCTACAGGGCTCGCGAACACCGGGGAGCTGTTTTTT
CDR3: CASSDPTGLANTGELFF